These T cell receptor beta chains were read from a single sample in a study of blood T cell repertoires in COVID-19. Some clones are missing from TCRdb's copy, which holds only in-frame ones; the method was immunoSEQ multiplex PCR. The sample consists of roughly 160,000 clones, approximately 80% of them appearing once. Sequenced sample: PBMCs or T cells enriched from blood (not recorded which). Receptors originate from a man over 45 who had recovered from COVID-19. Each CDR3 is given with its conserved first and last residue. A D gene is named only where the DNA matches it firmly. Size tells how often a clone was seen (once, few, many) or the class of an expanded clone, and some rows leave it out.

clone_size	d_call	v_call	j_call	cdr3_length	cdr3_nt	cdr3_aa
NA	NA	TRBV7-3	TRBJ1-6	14	TGTGCCAGCAGCAAACAGGGTCCCAATTCACCCCTCCACTTT	CASSKQGPNSPLHF
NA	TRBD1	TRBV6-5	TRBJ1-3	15	TGTGCCAGCAGAAAACAGGGGTCTAGTGGAAACACCATATATTTT	CASRKQGSSGNTIYF
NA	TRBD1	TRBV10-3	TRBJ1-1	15	TGTGCCATCGGAGCAGGGGACAGGGTGAACACTGAAGCTTTCTTT	CAIGAGDRVNTEAFF
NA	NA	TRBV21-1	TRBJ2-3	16	TGTGCCAGCAGCGCAAGGGGTGGGACTAGCCTGTATACGCAGTATTTT	CASSARGGTSLYTQYF
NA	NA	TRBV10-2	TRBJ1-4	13	TGCGCCATAGGGCTTACAGGGCGGGAAAAACTGTTTTTT	CAIGLTGREKLFF
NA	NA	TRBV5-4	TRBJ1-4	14	TGTGCCAGCAGCTATACTGGAGGGTTCGAAAAACTGTTTTTT	CASSYTGGFEKLFF
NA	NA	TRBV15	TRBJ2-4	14	TGTGCCACGGAGGATGCTCTGGTGAAAAACATTCAGTACTTC	CATEDALVKNIQYF
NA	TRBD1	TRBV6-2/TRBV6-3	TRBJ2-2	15	TGTGCCAGCAGTCTGAGGGGGCCTAACACCGGGGAGCTGTTTTTT	CASSLRGPNTGELFF
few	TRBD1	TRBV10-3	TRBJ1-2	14	TGTGCCATCAGTGAGGGACAGGGTAACTATGGCTACACCTTC	CAISEGQGNYGYTF
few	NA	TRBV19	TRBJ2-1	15	TGTGCCAGTAGACAACAGGGAATTGAGAACAATGAGCAGTTCTTC	CASRQQGIENNEQFF
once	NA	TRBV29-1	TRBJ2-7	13	TGCAGCGTTCAGGGCAGGAGCTCCTACGAGCAGTACTTC	CSVQGRSSYEQYF
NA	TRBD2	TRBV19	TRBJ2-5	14	TGTGCCAGTAGCCAAGGACTAGCCTTGGAGACCCAGTACTTC	CASSQGLALETQYF
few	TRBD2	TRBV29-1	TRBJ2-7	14	TGCAGCGTGGATGGCGGGAGGGGGTCCTACGAGCAGTACTTC	CSVDGGRGSYEQYF
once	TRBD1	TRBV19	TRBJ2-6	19	TGTGCCAGTAGCCTAGAGGGACAGGGTCTGGTTTCAGGGGCCAACGTCCTGACTTTC	CASSLEGQGLVSGANVLTF
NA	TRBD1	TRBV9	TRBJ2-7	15	TGTGCCAGCAGCGGGGACAGGGGGGAATCCTACGAGCAGTACTTC	CASSGDRGESYEQYF
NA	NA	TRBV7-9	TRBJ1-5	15	TGTGCCAGCAGCCTTGCTGGCGGACAACATCAGCCCCAGCATTTT	CASSLAGGQHQPQHF
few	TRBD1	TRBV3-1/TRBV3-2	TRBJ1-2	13	TGTGCCAGCAGCCCGGGACAGGGACGTAGCTACACCTTC	CASSPGQGRSYTF
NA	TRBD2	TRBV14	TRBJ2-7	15	TGTGCCAGCAGCCAAGAACGAGCGGGAGGGCGCGAGCAGTACTTC	CASSQERAGGREQYF
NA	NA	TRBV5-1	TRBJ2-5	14	TGCGCCAGCAGCTCCCCGCTGAGTGGAGAGACCCAGTACTTC	CASSSPLSGETQYF
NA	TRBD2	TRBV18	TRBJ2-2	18	TGTGCCAGCTCCCTCGGACTAGCGGGACCCCGCCACACCGGGGAGCTGTTTTTT	CASSLGLAGPRHTGELFF
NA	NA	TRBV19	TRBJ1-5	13	TGTGCCACTAGTCTCTATAGCAATCAGCCCCAGCATTTT	CATSLYSNQPQHF
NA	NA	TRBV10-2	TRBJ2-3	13	TGCGCCAGCAGCTCCCTACTTGAAGATACGCAGTATTTT	CASSSLLEDTQYF
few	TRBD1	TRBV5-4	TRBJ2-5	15	TGTGCCAGCAGCCCCACGACAGGGCGGGAAGAGACCCAGTACTTC	CASSPTTGREETQYF
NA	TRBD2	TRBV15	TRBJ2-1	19	TGTGCCACCAGAAGAGGGTGGCTAGCGGAAAGTCGCTCCTACAATGAGCAGTTCTTC	CATRRGWLAESRSYNEQFF
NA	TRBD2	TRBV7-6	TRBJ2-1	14	TGTGCCAGCAGCTTCTCTAGCGGGAGTCTTGAGCAGTTCTTC	CASSFSSGSLEQFF
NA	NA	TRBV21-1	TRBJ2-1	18	TGTGCCAGCAGCTTGCGGGCTTCGCTAGCGGGGGGTATCAATGAGCAGTTCTTC	CASSLRASLAGGINEQFF
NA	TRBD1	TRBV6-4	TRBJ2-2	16	TGTGCCAGCAGTTCCTCCGGGACAGTAAGCACCGGGGAGCTGTTTTTT	CASSSSGTVSTGELFF
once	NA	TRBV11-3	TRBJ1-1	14	TGTGCCAGCAGCCTGTCAACAGGGATCACTGAAGCTTTCTTT	CASSLSTGITEAFF
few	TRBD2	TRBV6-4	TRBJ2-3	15	TGTGCCAGCAGTGATGGCGGGGGGGACACAGATACGCAGTATTTT	CASSDGGGDTDTQYF
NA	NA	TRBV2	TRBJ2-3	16	TGTGCCAGCAGTGAGAGGGACACCAGCAACACAGATACGCAGTATTTT	CASSERDTSNTDTQYF
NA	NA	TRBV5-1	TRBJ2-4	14	TGCGCCAGCAGCTTGGGGGGCAAGGAAGGCATTCAGTACTTC	CASSLGGKEGIQYF
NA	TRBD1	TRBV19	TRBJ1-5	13	TGTGCCACCCTACAGGGGACCCAGGGGCCCCAGCATTTT	CATLQGTQGPQHF
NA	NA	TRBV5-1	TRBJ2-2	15	TGCGCCAGCAGCTTGGGACTAGGGAACACCGGGGAGCTGTTTTTT	CASSLGLGNTGELFF
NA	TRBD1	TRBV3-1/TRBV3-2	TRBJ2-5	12	TGTGCCAGCAGCCCCCGACAGGGCCCTCCGTACTTC	CASSPRQGPPYF
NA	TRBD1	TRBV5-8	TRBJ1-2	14	TGTGCCAGCAGCTTGGCCGGACAGGACTATGGCTACACCTTC	CASSLAGQDYGYTF
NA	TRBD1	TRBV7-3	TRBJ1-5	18	TGTGCCAGCAGCTTAGAGGCCAAGGACAGGAGGACCGATCAGCCCCAGCATTTT	CASSLEAKDRRTDQPQHF
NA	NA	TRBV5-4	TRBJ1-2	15	TGTGCCAGCAGCTCGGGAGGGCCAGATGGTGATGGCTACACCTTC	CASSSGGPDGDGYTF
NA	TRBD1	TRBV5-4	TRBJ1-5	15	TGTGCCAGCAGCCTCAGGGGGTGGAGTATTCAGCCCCAGCATTTT	CASSLRGWSIQPQHF
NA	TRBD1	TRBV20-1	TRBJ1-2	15	TGCAGTGCTAGTGAATTTGGAAGGGACAGTTATGGCTACACCTTC	CSASEFGRDSYGYTF
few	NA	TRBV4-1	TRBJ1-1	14	TGCGCCAGCAGCCAACCCACACAGAACACTGAAGCTTTCTTT	CASSQPTQNTEAFF
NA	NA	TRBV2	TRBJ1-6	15	TGTGCCAGCATTCCACAGCTTTTTACCTACTCACCCCTCCACTTT	CASIPQLFTYSPLHF
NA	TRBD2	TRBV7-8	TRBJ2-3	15	TGTGCCAGCAGCTTAGGCGGGAGAGTCGCAGATACGCAGTATTTT	CASSLGGRVADTQYF
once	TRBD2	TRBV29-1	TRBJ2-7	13	TGCAGCGTTGGACTAGCAGCACTAAGCGAGCAGTACTTC	CSVGLAALSEQYF
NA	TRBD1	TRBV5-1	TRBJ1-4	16	TGCGCCAGCAGCTTGAGACAGGGCCAAACTAATGAAAAACTGTTTTTT	CASSLRQGQTNEKLFF
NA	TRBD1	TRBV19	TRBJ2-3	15	TGTGCCAGTAGTACCGGGACAGGGGGCGGGGATACGCAGTATTTT	CASSTGTGGGDTQYF
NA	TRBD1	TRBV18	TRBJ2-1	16	TGTGCCAGCTCACCAACACCGGGACAGGGAAACAATGAGCAGTTCTTC	CASSPTPGQGNNEQFF
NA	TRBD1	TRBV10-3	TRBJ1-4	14	TGTGCCATCAGTGGCAGGGGGGCTTTTGAAAAACTGTTTTTT	CAISGRGAFEKLFF
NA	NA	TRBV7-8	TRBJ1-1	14	TGTGCCAGCAGGCTTACAGGGATCGAGACTGAAGCTTTCTTT	CASRLTGIETEAFF
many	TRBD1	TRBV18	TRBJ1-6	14	TGTGCCAGCTCACGGGACAGGGAAAATTCACCCCTCCACTTT	CASSRDRENSPLHF
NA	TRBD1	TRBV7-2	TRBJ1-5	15	TGTGCCAGCAGCGAAGCCACAGGGGGCGGTGGGCCCCAGCATTTT	CASSEATGGGGPQHF
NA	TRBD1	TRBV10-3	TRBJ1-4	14	TGTGCCATCAGGGATGACAGGGAAAACGAAAAACTGTTTTTT	CAIRDDRENEKLFF
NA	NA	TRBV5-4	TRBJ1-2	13	TGTGCCAGCAGCTTGTCCCAGGAAAACCCCTACACCTTC	CASSLSQENPYTF
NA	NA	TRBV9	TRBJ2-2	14	TGTGCCAGCAGCGTAGCGGGGGACCCCGGGGAGCTGTTTTTT	CASSVAGDPGELFF
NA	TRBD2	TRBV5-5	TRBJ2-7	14	TGTGCCAGCAGCTTTCGGACTAGCGGGGGGGAGCAGTACTTC	CASSFRTSGGEQYF
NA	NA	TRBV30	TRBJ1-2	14	TGTGCCTCAAGGGGAGGGGCCGACCTGGGCGGCTACACCTTC	CASRGGADLGGYTF